The next 24 T cell receptor beta chains were all read from a single sample in a study of shared clonotypes between healthy human individuals. The method was immunoSEQ multiplex PCR; TCRdb's version includes in-frame clones alone and lacks a portion of them. The sample lists fewer than 1.4 million clones, approximately 80% occurring once. Sequenced sample: memory CD4+ T cells from PBMCs. Specified subset: CD45RA-negative fraction. These TCRs come from a man between 18 and 35 years old in good health. Some clones in this sample may be carry-over from other donors' samples.

The chain combines TRBV28 with TRBJ1-2; 7 bases agree with TRBD1. Germline V lookup: CDR1 MDHEN, CDR2 SYDVKM. This CDR3 spans 14 amino acids. Trimming removed 6 bases from V and 4 bases from J; junction bases left unmatched: 8. The CDR3 reads CASSPGTDIYGYTF. In DNA form, the CDR3 reads TGTGCCAGCAGCCCAGGGACAGACATCTATGGCTACACCTTC.

The rearrangement uses TRBV6-5 and TRBJ1-5; D ambiguous. The CDR3 loop spans 15 amino acids. V was trimmed by 0 bases and J by 0 bases, leaving 6 bases between them. Germline V lookup: CDR1 MNHEY, CDR2 SVGAGI. The CDR3 DNA follows: TGTGCCAGCAGTTACTCTAGGTTTAGCAATCAGCCCCAGCATTTT. Its translation: CASSYSRFSNQPQHF.

CDR3 amino acids: CASGTPSTDTQYF. DNA for the CDR3: TGTGCCAGCGGGACACCGAGCACAGATACGCAGTATTTT. The V call is TRBV6-5, the J call TRBJ2-3, with D tentatively TRBD1 (6 bases). The CDR3 has 13 residues. Trimming cost V 8 bases and J 0 bases, with 9 bases left between them. The germline V gene encodes CDR1 MNHEY and CDR2 SVGAGI.

This clone was seen once. CDR3 sequence reads: CASSYTGRVETQYF. The CDR3 DNA sequence: TGTGCCAGCAGTTATACCGGGAGGGTTGAGACCCAGTACTTC. The V call is TRBV6-6, the J call TRBJ2-5; TRBD2 aligns across 8 bases. The CDR3 totals 14 residues. Losses at the gene ends were 3 bases for V and 5 bases for J; bases not matched to a gene: 5. Germline V gene data show CDR1 as MNHNY and CDR2 as SVGAGI (reference sequence).

In its sample, this clone was seen a few times. This chain connects TRBV28 to TRBJ1-5; 11 bases agree with TRBD1. After removal of 6 bases from V and 2 bases from J, the junction contained 3 bases not matched to a gene. The CDR3 totals 15 residues. The germline V gene has CDR1 MDHEN and CDR2 SYDVKM. The CDR3 DNA reads as TGTGCCAGCAGGTGGGGACAGGGGGGCAATCAGCCCCAGCATTTT. Residues: CASRWGQGGNQPQHF.

The V call is TRBV6-1, the J call TRBJ1-3; 8 nucleotides agree with TRBD1. The V gene's germline CDR1 is MNHNS and CDR2 SASEGT. Germline trimming cut 0 bases from V and 4 bases from J; bases unmatched to any gene: 2. The CDR3 length is 15 residues. The CDR3 loop is CASSEAQGGGNTIYF. The CDR3 DNA reads TGTGCCAGCAGTGAAGCACAGGGGGGCGGAAACACCATATATTTT.

This chain's CDR3 is CASSQGLAVQETQYF. CDR3 coding DNA: TGTGCCAGCAGCCAGGGACTAGCGGTGCAAGAGACCCAGTACTTC. This sequence joins TRBV7-9 and TRBJ2-5, with 11 bases aligning to TRBD2. Per germline, CDR1 SEHNR and CDR2 FQNEAQ (reference sequence). V lost 5 bases and J lost 2; bases outside the gene matches: 4. The CDR3 is 15 residues long. The variable domain in full, completed from reference TRBV7-9 and TRBJ2-5, reads DTGVSQNPRHKITKRGQNVTFRCDPISEHNRLYWYRQTLGQGPEFLTYFQNEAQLEKSRLLSDRFSAERPKGSFSTLEIQRTEQGDSAMYLCASSQGLAVQETQYFGPGTRLLVL.

In this sample, this clone turned up a few times. J is TRBJ2-7 and V is TRBV27, with D hard to call. Germline-derived CDR1 and CDR2 are MNHEY and SMNVEV (reference sequence). The CDR3 covers 13 residues. The V and J ends lost 2 bases and 0 bases respectively, with 5 bases between them. CDR3 protein: CASSLKDSYEQYF. The CDR3 nucleotides are TGTGCCAGCAGTTTAAAAGACTCCTACGAGCAGTACTTC.

This chain uses TRBV5-1 with TRBJ2-2; no reliable D call. The CDR3 is 14 residues long. The ends were cut back, 4 bases at V and 4 bases at J, with 11 bases in the middle. CDR1 SGHRS and CDR2 YFSETQ come from the germline V gene. Written as DNA, the CDR3 is TGCGCCAGCAGCCTATTTTCTCGCACCGGGGAGCTGTTTTTT. It encodes CASSLFSRTGELFF. Looking up the rest from reference TRBV5-1 and TRBJ2-2 gives the full variable domain: KAGVTQTPRYLIKTRGQQVTLSCSPISGHRSVSWYQQTPGQGLQFLFEYFSETQRNKGNFPGRFSGRQFSNSRSEMNVSTLELGDSALYLCASSLFSRTGELFFGEGSRLTVL.

The chain combines TRBV18 with TRBJ2-3, with 9 bases fitting TRBD1. Germline V lookup: CDR1 KGHSH, CDR2 LQKENI. CDR3 size: 16 residues. V lost 6 bases to trimming and J lost 11 bases; unmatched junction nucleotides: 18. The CDR3 sequence is CASSLTFGTGNLGQYF. The DNA of the CDR3 is TGTGCCAGCTCTCTAACCTTCGGGACAGGGAACTTGGGGCAGTATTTT. The full variable domain, in which reference TRBV18 and TRBJ2-3 provide the parts outside the CDR3, is NAGVMQNPRHLVRRRGQEARLRCSPMKGHSHVYWYRQLPEEGLKFMVYLQKENIIDESGMPKERFSAEFPKEGPSILRIQQVVRGDSAAYFCASSLTFGTGNLGQYFGPGTRLTVL.

The V and J genes are TRBV28 and TRBJ1-1; the match to TRBD1 covers 8 bases. The CDR3 loop spans 15 amino acids. The germline V gene encodes CDR1 MDHEN and CDR2 SYDVKM. V lost 6 bases, J lost 1 base, and 7 bases stayed unmatched. The CDR3: CASRNRDRPNTEAFF. The CDR3 coding sequence is TGTGCCAGCAGGAATAGGGACAGGCCGAACACTGAAGCTTTCTTT.

The sample holds many counts of this clone. This chain links TRBV6-5 with TRBJ1-2; TRBD1 aligns across 7 bases. This CDR3 comprises 12 residues. Trimming at V came to 10 bases and at J to 2 bases, leaving 4 bases not matched to a gene. Germline CDR1 MNHEY, CDR2 SVGAGI. In DNA, the CDR3 is TGTGCCACTAAGACAGGGAACTATGGCTACACCTTC. It translates to CATKTGNYGYTF.

A single count supports this clone. The CDR3 DNA sequence: TGTGCCTGGACCGGAGGGACAGGGGCCGAGACCCAGTACTTC. Protein sequence: CAWTGGTGAETQYF. The V call is TRBV30, the J call TRBJ2-5, with 10 bases fitting TRBD1. With 4 bases clipped from V and 5 bases from J, the junction kept 7 bases outside the gene matches. The CDR3 totals 14 residues. The germline V gene has CDR1 GTSNPN and CDR2 SVGIG (reference sequence).

DNA for the CDR3: TGTGCCAGCAGCTATAGCGGGCCCCCACTCTACAATGAGCAGTTCTTC. Amino acid sequence: CASSYSGPPLYNEQFF. The chain uses TRBV7-3 and TRBJ2-1, with 7 bases aligning to TRBD2. The germline V gene has CDR1 SGHTA and CDR2 FQGTGA. The CDR3 spans 16 residues. The V and J ends lost 4 bases and 3 bases, in that order; junction bases with no gene match: 9.

This chain joins TRBV7-2 and TRBJ2-3, with 8 nucleotides matching TRBD1. This CDR3 has 15 residues. The ends lost 6 bases at V and 1 base at J; junction bases unmatched: 6. Germline CDR1 and CDR2: SGHTA and FQGNSA. The CDR3 sequence: CASRETGVGTDTQYF. The CDR3 bases are TGTGCCAGCAGAGAGACAGGGGTGGGCACAGATACGCAGTATTTT.

The rearrangement uses TRBV6-6 and TRBJ2-7; 9 nucleotides align to TRBD1. The CDR3 is 14 residues long. CDR1 and CDR2 (germline): MNHNY, SVGAGI (reference sequence). V was clipped by 8 bases and J by 7 bases; unmatched bases: 12. CDR3 nucleotide sequence: TGTGCCAGCGGGGGACAGGGACCAGCGGGGGAGCAGTACTTC. It specifies CASGGQGPAGEQYF.

This rearrangement joins TRBV12-1 to TRBJ2-1; TRBD2, as called in the table, went unchecked against the DNA. TRBV12-1 is a documented pseudogene. This CDR3 spans 16 amino acids. In DNA form, the CDR3 reads TGTGCCAGCAGCTTTGCTAGCGGGAGAGGTTGGGATGAGCAGTTCTTC. It encodes CASSFASGRGWDEQFF.

The rearrangement joins TRBV10-3 to TRBJ2-7, with D perhaps being TRBD1 or TRBD2 (7 bases each). This CDR3 comprises 15 residues. Trimming stripped 7 bases from V and 2 bases from J, with 18 bases between. From germline, CDR1 is ENHRY and CDR2 SYGVKD. The CDR3 sequence is CAIKAGGGGTYEQYF. The DNA for the CDR3 is TGTGCCATCAAAGCTGGGGGAGGGGGCACCTACGAGCAGTACTTC.

The rearrangement uses TRBV2 and TRBJ2-6; D ambiguous. The CDR3 covers 15 residues. Trimming stripped 6 bases from V and 3 bases from J, with 12 bases between. Germline assignment: CDR1 SNHLY and CDR2 FYNNEI. The CDR3 region has the DNA TGTGCCAGCAGGGATACAGTGATTGGGGCCAACGTCCTGACTTTC. Its translation is CASRDTVIGANVLTF.

This chain uses TRBV12-5 with TRBJ2-1; no clear D. Germline CDR1 and CDR2: LGHNT and FRNRAP. Trimming took 6 bases from V and 0 from J, leaving 24 bases between them. There are 19 residues in the CDR3. Written as DNA, the CDR3 is TGTGCTAGTGGGCTCAGTACTCACGAACGAAGCCTCTCCTACAATGAGCAGTTCTTC. This gives the protein CASGLSTHERSLSYNEQFF.

The chain combines TRBV5-1 with TRBJ2-1; weak D call: TRBD2 (6 bases). Germline V CDR1 and CDR2: SGHRS, YFSETQ. The CDR3 contains 16 residues. Deletions cut 0 bases from V and 3 bases from J, with 13 bases between. CDR3 residues: CASSLDLASLYNEQFF. The CDR3 region has the DNA TGCGCCAGCAGCTTGGACCTAGCGTCCCTCTACAATGAGCAGTTCTTC.

The chain uses TRBV29-1 and TRBJ2-7; 7 bases fit TRBD1. The V gene end was trimmed by 6 bases and the J gene end by 5 bases; junction bases not matched to a gene: 7. Looked up from germline, CDR1 is SQVTM and CDR2 is ANQGSEA. This CDR3 spans 12 amino acids. Here the CDR3 reads CSVYGDSHEQYF. CDR3 nucleotide sequence: TGCAGCGTCTATGGGGACAGCCACGAGCAGTACTTC.

The chain is built from TRBV19 and TRBJ2-7; D possibly corresponds to TRBD2 (9 bases). The CDR3 spans 16 residues. Germline lookup yields CDR1 LNHDA and CDR2 SQIVND (reference sequence). The V end was cut by 10 bases, the J end by 5 bases, with 27 bases between. The CDR3 reads CATGQGLAKSRNEQYF. The CDR3 coding sequence is TGTGCCACCGGACAGGGACTAGCTAAAAGTAGGAACGAGCAGTACTTC.

The genes are TRBV19 and TRBJ2-7; 13 bases agree with TRBD2. This CDR3 region has 15 residues. The V segment lost 7 bases and the J segment 6 bases; nucleotides outside the gene matches: 9. Germline CDR1 reads LNHDA; CDR2 reads SQIVND (reference sequence). CDR3 amino acids: CASTRGLAGVGEQYF. The CDR3 DNA follows: TGTGCCAGTACTCGAGGACTAGCGGGAGTTGGCGAGCAGTACTTC. The variable domain in full, completed from reference TRBV19 and TRBJ2-7, reads DGGITQSPKYLFRKEGQNVTLSCEQNLNHDAMYWYRQDPGQGLRLIYYSQIVNDFQKGDIAEGYSVSREKKESFPLTVTSAQKNPTAFYLCASTRGLAGVGEQYFGPGTRLTVT.